The rows below give T cell receptor beta chains drawn from one sample of a study of Ad26.COV2.S vaccination and SARS-CoV-2 variants. TCRdb keeps only in-frame clones here, not all; method: immunoSEQ multiplex PCR. The sample shows some 370,000 clones, 83% of them seen only once. Source: peripheral blood, taken in a trial of Ad26.COV2.S vaccine versus placebo. These receptors were collected from a person between 18 and 65 years old who received the Ad26.COV2.S COVID-19 vaccine or a placebo. CDR3s include the opening cysteine and the closing phenylalanine or tryptophan. A D gene is named only where the DNA matches it firmly. Not every row has a clone size; where given, it reads once, few, many or a size class.

d_gene	abundance	v_gene	len	j_gene	CDR3aa	CDR3nt
.	.	TRBV6-5	12	TRBJ1-6	CASSPTGSPLHF	TGTGCCAGCAGTCCGACAGGTTCACCCCTCCACTTT
TRBD1	.	TRBV6-1	13	TRBJ2-2	CASRMTGGGELFF	TGTGCCAGCAGGATGACAGGGGGCGGGGAGCTGTTTTTT
.	.	TRBV7-9	13	TRBJ2-5	CASSSSGIETQYF	TGTGCCAGCAGCTCGTCAGGGATAGAGACCCAGTACTTC
.	.	TRBV6-2/TRBV6-3	13	TRBJ2-7	CASSYSLSNEQYF	TGTGCCAGCAGTTACTCGTTGTCTAACGAGCAGTACTTC
.	.	TRBV23-1	15	TRBJ2-7	CASSRWRRDSYEQYF	TGCGCCAGCAGTCGGTGGAGGAGGGACTCCTACGAGCAGTACTTC
TRBD1	.	TRBV7-3	14	TRBJ1-1	CASRSTGGNTEAFF	TGTGCCAGCAGGTCCACAGGGGGGAACACTGAAGCTTTCTTT
TRBD2	.	TRBV9	13	TRBJ2-1	CASTRTSGAEQFF	TGTGCCAGCACCAGGACTAGCGGGGCTGAGCAGTTCTTC
.	.	TRBV19	13	TRBJ1-1	CASMIGGITEAFF	TGTGCCAGTATGATTGGGGGAATCACCGAAGCTTTCTTT
.	.	TRBV4-1	15	TRBJ2-7	CASSQGEDSFYEQYF	TGCGCCAGCAGCCAAGGTGAGGATAGCTTCTACGAGCAGTACTTC
.	.	TRBV4-1	14	TRBJ2-7	CASSRTESSYEQYF	TGCGCCAGCAGCCGGACTGAGAGCTCCTACGAGCAGTACTTC
.	.	TRBV11-3	13	TRBJ2-3	CASSLASTDTQYF	TGTGCCAGCAGCTTAGCCAGCACAGATACGCAGTATTTT
TRBD2	.	TRBV5-1	15	TRBJ2-7	CASSVTSGGPYEQYF	TGCGCCAGCAGCGTGACTAGCGGGGGCCCCTACGAGCAGTACTTC
.	.	TRBV9	15	TRBJ1-1	CASSAQSRQFTEAFF	TGTGCCAGCAGCGCCCAATCTCGACAGTTCACTGAAGCTTTCTTT
TRBD1	.	TRBV12-5	15	TRBJ2-3	CASGSGGTGGDTQYF	TGTGCTAGTGGTTCAGGGGGGACAGGAGGAGATACGCAGTATTTT
.	.	TRBV27	14	TRBJ2-7	CASSARQNFYEQYF	TGTGCCAGCAGCGCCCGACAGAACTTCTACGAGCAGTACTTC
.	.	TRBV11-2	16	TRBJ1-1	CASSATWDRRRPEAFF	TGTGCCAGCAGCGCCACTTGGGACCGACGACGACCTGAAGCTTTCTTT
TRBD2	.	TRBV5-4	14	TRBJ2-7	CASSWGLAGYEQYF	TGTGCCAGCAGCTGGGGGTTAGCGGGGTACGAGCAGTACTTC
TRBD1	.	TRBV5-1	16	TRBJ2-2	CASSWYGQGTTGELFF	TGCGCCAGCAGCTGGTATGGACAGGGGACCACCGGGGAGCTGTTTTTT
.	.	TRBV28	16	TRBJ2-7	CASCSTWDKVRYEQYF	TGTGCCAGCTGTTCTACGTGGGACAAAGTTCGCTACGAGCAGTACTTC
.	many	TRBV30	11	TRBJ1-4	CAWSTGTQLFF	TGTGCCTGGAGTACCGGGACTCAACTGTTTTTT
TRBD1	.	TRBV28	13	TRBJ2-7	CASSLQGVHEQYF	TGTGCCAGCAGCCTACAGGGGGTCCACGAGCAGTACTTC
.	.	TRBV29-1	12	TRBJ2-3	CSPKGRGDTQYF	TGCAGCCCTAAAGGTCGGGGAGATACGCAGTATTTT
TRBD1	.	TRBV3-1/TRBV3-2	15	TRBJ1-2	CASSHPGTVGYGYTF	TGTGCCAGCAGCCACCCCGGGACAGTAGGTTATGGCTACACCTTC
TRBD1	.	TRBV6-7	15	TRBJ2-7	CASSYLGTVPYEQYF	TGTGCCAGCAGTTACCTTGGGACAGTTCCCTACGAGCAGTACTTC
.	few	TRBV28	13	TRBJ2-7	CASRGTRSYEQYF	TGTGCCAGCAGAGGTACCCGCTCCTACGAGCAGTACTTC
.	.	TRBV7-9	16	TRBJ2-1	CASSAAYRKIYNEQFF	TGTGCCAGCAGCGCAGCATACAGAAAGATTTACAATGAGCAGTTCTTC
TRBD2	.	TRBV7-6	14	TRBJ2-2	CASSGRENTGELFF	TGTGCCAGCAGCGGGAGGGAGAACACCGGGGAGCTGTTTTTT
.	.	TRBV5-1	17	TRBJ1-1	CASSLVAGRGLNTEAFF	TGCGCCAGCAGCTTAGTGGCGGGCAGGGGCCTTAACACTGAAGCTTTCTTT
.	.	TRBV27	17	TRBJ1-5	CASSLWDSRPSNQPQHF	TGTGCCAGCAGTTTATGGGACTCTCGGCCCAGCAATCAGCCCCAGCATTTT
.	.	TRBV19	13	TRBJ1-1	CASSTSLHTEAFF	TGTGCCAGTAGTACCTCACTTCACACTGAAGCTTTCTTT
.	.	TRBV11-2	14	TRBJ2-1	CASSPKGSYNEQFF	TGTGCCAGCAGCCCCAAGGGCTCCTACAATGAGCAGTTCTTC
TRBD1	few	TRBV7-2	13	TRBJ2-7	CASSNGQGIEQYF	TGTGCCAGCAGCAACGGACAGGGGATCGAGCAGTACTTC
.	.	TRBV7-9	12	TRBJ2-7	CASSLRTDEQYF	TGTGCCAGCAGCTTACGGACGGACGAGCAGTACTTC
.	once	TRBV9	16	TRBJ2-4	CASSVGGARGVNIQYF	TGTGCCAGCAGCGTAGGTGGAGCCCGAGGGGTAAACATTCAGTACTTC
.	.	TRBV5-6	14	TRBJ1-2	CASSLLQGNYGYTF	TGTGCCAGCAGCTTGCTTCAGGGTAACTATGGCTACACCTTC
.	.	TRBV5-5	13	TRBJ1-2	CASGLQGDYGYTF	TGTGCCAGCGGCCTCCAGGGTGACTATGGCTACACCTTC
TRBD1	.	TRBV10-3	18	TRBJ2-7	CAISPWVGQGGLDNEQYF	TGTGCCATCAGCCCGTGGGTTGGACAGGGAGGATTGGATAACGAGCAGTACTTC
.	.	TRBV12-3/TRBV12-4	12	TRBJ2-7	CASSSRGREQYF	TGTGCCAGCAGTTCTCGGGGGAGGGAGCAGTACTTC
TRBD1	.	TRBV5-4	15	TRBJ1-2	CASSSGTGGRWGYTF	TGTGCCAGCAGCTCAGGGACAGGGGGGCGGTGGGGCTACACCTTC
TRBD2	.	TRBV6-2/TRBV6-3	14	TRBJ2-1	CASSFGLAPNEQFF	TGTGCCAGCAGTTTTGGACTAGCACCCAATGAGCAGTTCTTC
.	.	TRBV24-1	16	TRBJ2-1	CATSDPLERVYNEQFF	TGTGCCACCAGTGATCCGCTAGAAAGAGTCTACAATGAGCAGTTCTTC
.	.	TRBV30	13	TRBJ1-5	CAWSVGGNQPQHF	TGTGCCTGGAGTGTGGGGGGGAATCAGCCCCAGCATTTT
TRBD1	once	TRBV6-5	15	TRBJ1-1	CASLPTDRVNTEAFF	TGTGCCAGCTTGCCAACCGACAGGGTTAACACTGAAGCTTTCTTT